This TCR beta chain was observed in a study of blood T cell repertoires in COVID-19. About the study: Spain, Italy and the United States supplied samples that represented acute and convalescent COVID-19. From T cells, B-cell-depleted T cells, or PBMCs came the material, which was cDNA or gDNA.

CDR1 and CDR2 (germline): SNHLY, FYNNEI. This CDR3 has 12 residues. V was clipped by 10 bases and J by 4 bases, with 11 bases between them. This clone came up a few times. Authors' analysis steps: For nucleated cells, counts were estimated from reference gene primer amplification. Here immunoSEQ multiplex PCR was the method, and the copy in TCRdb shows in-frame clones only, minus some. V and J calls plus clone size are reproduced from that table; the DNA served to infer D and trimming. The table has roughly 62,000 clones, 79% seen once. The chain joins TRBV2 to TRBJ2-1; possibly TRBD2 for D (5 bases). Source material: peripheral blood. The TCR sequence derives from a woman of 80 years or more with active or convalescent COVID-19. CDR3 in DNA: TGTGCCACCCACGAGGGATACAATGAGCAGTTCTTC. Amino acids: CATHEGYNEQFF. Using reference TRBV2 and TRBJ2-1 for the parts outside the CDR3, the full variable domain is EPEVTQTPSHQVTQMGQEVILRCVPISNHLYFYWYRQILGQKVEFLVSFYNNEISEKSEIFDDQFSVERPDGSNFTLKIRSTKLEDSAMYFCATHEGYNEQFFGPGTRLTVL.